A single sample is the source of the 4 T cell receptor beta chains below, sequenced in a study of shared clonotypes between healthy human individuals. Assay used: immunoSEQ multiplex PCR; TCRdb lists only in-frame clones, some missing. Here the sample spans around 1.1 million clones, 77% being singletons. The sample was memory CD4+ T cells from PBMCs. Subset indicated: CD45RA-negative fraction. The receptors were sampled from a man younger than 30 in good health. Some clones in this sample may be carry-over from other donors' samples.

This clone was detected only once. The V and J genes are TRBV5-5 and TRBJ2-6; D is ambiguous. The CDR3 totals 16 residues. Per the germline V gene, CDR1 is SGHKS and CDR2 is YYEKEE (reference sequence). Trimming removed 0 bases at V and 2 bases at J, with 9 bases between. The CDR3 DNA follows: TGTGCCAGCAGCTTGGCGGGTCTTACTGGGGCCAACGTCCTGACTTTC. It specifies CASSLAGLTGANVLTF.

The chain has TRBV5-1 and TRBJ2-5; D perhaps matches TRBD1 (6 bases). Germline V lookup: CDR1 SGHRS, CDR2 YFSETQ. V was pared by 4 bases and J by 5 bases, with 15 bases between. This CDR3 is 14 amino acids long. The chain's CDR3 is CASSPGATGETQYF. CDR3 in DNA: TGCGCCAGCAGCCCCGGCGCCACAGGGGAGACCCAGTACTTC. Full variable domain (rest looked up from reference TRBV5-1 and TRBJ2-5): KAGVTQTPRYLIKTRGQQVTLSCSPISGHRSVSWYQQTPGQGLQFLFEYFSETQRNKGNFPGRFSGRQFSNSRSEMNVSTLELGDSALYLCASSPGATGETQYFGPGTRLLVL.

The chain uses TRBV2 and TRBJ1-3; D is unclear. Germline V gene lookup returns CDR1 SNHLY and CDR2 FYNNEI. The CDR3 covers 15 residues. Trimming cost V 1 base and J 0 bases, with 7 bases left between them. The CDR3 DNA is TGTGCCAGCAGTGAAGAACAGTTCTCTGGAAACACCATATATTTT. Amino acids: CASSEEQFSGNTIYF.

This clone has more than one count but fewer than ten. The chain couples TRBV20-1 to TRBJ1-2; D gene unclear. Germline V gives CDR1 DFQATT, CDR2 SNEGSKA (reference sequence). The CDR3 is 8 residues long. The CDR3 DNA follows: TGCAGGGCCTATGGCTACACCTTC. Amino acid sequence: CRAYGYTF.